These 10 T cell receptor beta chains originate from one sample sequenced in a study of neurological immune-mediated disorders. Each CDR3 protein is one row after TCRdb ran MiXCR on the 5' RACE reads. Counted here are nearly 30,000 distinct CDR3 sequences, about 17% occurring once; the ten biggest clones make up around 5%. Specified time point: technical triplicate 3. Sequencing was performed on CD4+ T cells from blood. Receptor source: a female donor with HTLV-1-associated myelopathy (HAM/TSP).

This clonotype has at least ten counts. CDR3 sequence: CSVRVLGAAQYF. CDR3 DNA sequence: TGCAGCGTCCGTGTGCTGGGCGCGGCCCAGTACTTC. The chain couples TRBV29-1 to TRBJ2-5, with D unclear. Looked up from germline, CDR1 is SQVTM and CDR2 is ANQGSEA. The CDR3 consists of 12 residues. The V and J ends lost 6 bases and 9 bases respectively, with 17 bases between them.

This clonotype showed up many times. This sequence joins TRBV7-2 and TRBJ2-5; possibly TRBD1 for D (6 bases). V dropped 1 base and J dropped 4 bases, with 13 bases sitting between them. Germline V gene lookup returns CDR1 SGHTA and CDR2 FQGNSA. This CDR3 is built from 15 residues. CDR3 in amino acids: CASSLEVTRGETQYF. The CDR3 DNA is TGTGCCAGCAGCTTAGAAGTGACCAGGGGAGAGACCCAGTACTTC.

This clonotype was found many times. The chain joins TRBV7-2 to TRBJ2-1; 7 bases align to TRBD1. The V segment lost 1 base and the J segment 8 bases; nucleotides outside the gene matches: 5. CDR1 SGHTA and CDR2 FQGNSA come from the germline V gene. The CDR3 loop spans 14 amino acids. The CDR3 DNA reads TGTGCCAGCAGCTTAGTACAGGGGAGTTATGAGCAGTTCTTC. Its translation is CASSLVQGSYEQFF.

In its sample, this clonotype was seen many times. The V call is TRBV12-3 or TRBV12-4, the J call TRBJ1-4; D may be TRBD1 (5 bases). The CDR3 extends over 15 amino acids. The V and J ends lost 6 bases and 8 bases respectively, with 19 bases between them. The CDR3 spells CASSLGSGWGEKLFF. CDR3 bases: TGTGCCAGCAGCCTCGGGTCGGGTTGGGGCGAAAAACTGTTTTTT.

This clonotype has ten or more counts. The V gene is TRBV7-2, the J gene TRBJ2-7, with 10 bases lining up with TRBD2. Per germline, CDR1 SGHTA and CDR2 FQGNSA. The CDR3 runs 15 residues. J gave up 1 base and V 1 base, and 1 base lay outside the gene matches. The DNA of the CDR3 is TGTGCCAGCAGCTTAGTAGCGGGAGGATCCTACGAGCAGTACTTC. This encodes CASSLVAGGSYEQYF.

This clonotype ranks as medium-sized. This chain links TRBV14 with TRBJ2-1; a possible D gene is TRBD2 (7 bases). Germline V lookup: CDR1 SGHDN, CDR2 FVKESK. CDR3 length: 15 residues. V lost 1 base, J lost 4 bases, and 11 bases lay in between. CDR3 region: CASSQVAGAYNEQFF. The CDR3 region has the DNA TGTGCCAGCAGCCAAGTTGCGGGGGCGTACAATGAGCAGTTCTTC.

V gene TRBV6-5 combines with J gene TRBJ1-2; D remains ambiguous. Germline loops: CDR1 MNHEY, CDR2 SVGAGI. With 0 bases removed from V and 4 bases from J, the gap between germline ends came to 15 bases. This CDR3 is 16 amino acids long. As DNA, the CDR3 is TGTGCCAGCAGTTACTCGATTTATGGCAGCTCCTATGGCTACACCTTC. Translation gives CASSYSIYGSSYGYTF.

This clonotype was seen ten or more times. This chain links TRBV5-1 with TRBJ2-2; D remains unclear. V shed 2 bases and J shed 5 bases, with 7 bases lying between them. CDR1 SGHRS and CDR2 YFSETQ come from the germline V gene. The CDR3 covers 13 residues. The CDR3 coding sequence is TGCGCCAGCAGCTTACCCAATACCGGGGAGCTGTTTTTT. Translated, it gives CASSLPNTGELFF.

This clonotype was picked up many times. This CDR3 reads CSASTGLGNQPQHF. The CDR3 nucleotides are TGCAGTGCTTCGACCGGCTTGGGCAATCAGCCCCAGCATTTT. The chain carries TRBV20-1 and TRBJ1-5; no reliable D call. The CDR3 covers 14 residues. V lost 5 bases to trimming and J lost 2 bases, with 13 bases between them. Germline values: CDR1 DFQATT, CDR2 SNEGSKA (reference sequence).

This clonotype was observed at least ten times. This rearrangement joins TRBV14 to TRBJ2-3; tentative D call: TRBD2 (6 bases). Between the trimmed V and J ends, which lost 1 base and 5 bases, there was a span of 7 bases. The CDR3 has 13 amino acids. In germline, CDR1 is SGHDN, CDR2 FVKESK. CDR3 residues: CASSQAGVDTQYF. CDR3 coding DNA: TGTGCCAGCAGCCAAGCGGGAGTAGATACGCAGTATTTT.